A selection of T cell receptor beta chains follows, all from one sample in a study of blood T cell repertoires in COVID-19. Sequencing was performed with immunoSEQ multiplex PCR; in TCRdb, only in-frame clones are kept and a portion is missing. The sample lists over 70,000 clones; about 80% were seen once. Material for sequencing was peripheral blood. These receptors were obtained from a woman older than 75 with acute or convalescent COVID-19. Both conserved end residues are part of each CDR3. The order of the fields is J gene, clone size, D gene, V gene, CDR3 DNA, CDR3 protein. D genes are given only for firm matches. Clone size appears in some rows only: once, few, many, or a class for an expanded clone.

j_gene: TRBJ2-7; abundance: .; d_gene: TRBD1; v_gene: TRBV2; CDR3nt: TGTGCCAGCAGTGTTTCAGGGGGCACCTACGAGCAGTACTTC; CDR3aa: CASSVSGGTYEQYF
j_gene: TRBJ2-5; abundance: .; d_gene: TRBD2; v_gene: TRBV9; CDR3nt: TGTGCCAGCAGCAAACAACTAGCGGACCAAGAGACCCAGTACTTC; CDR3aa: CASSKQLADQETQYF
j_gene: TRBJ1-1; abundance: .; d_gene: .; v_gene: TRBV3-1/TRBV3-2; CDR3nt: TGTGCCAGCAGCCCCGGACAGACGAACACTGAAGCTTTCTTT; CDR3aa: CASSPGQTNTEAFF
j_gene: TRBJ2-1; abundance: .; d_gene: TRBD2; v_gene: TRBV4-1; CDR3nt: TGCGCCAGCAGTTTTCTAGCGGGAGTCTACAATGAGCAGTTCTTC; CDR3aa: CASSFLAGVYNEQFF
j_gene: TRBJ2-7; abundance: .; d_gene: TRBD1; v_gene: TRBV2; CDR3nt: TGTGCCAGCAGTGGGCCCCGGGACAGGGTAAAGGACGAGCAGTACTTC; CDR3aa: CASSGPRDRVKDEQYF
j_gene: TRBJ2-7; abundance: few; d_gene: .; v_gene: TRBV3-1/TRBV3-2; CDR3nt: TGTGCCAGCAGCCAAAGGGGTGCGTACTTC; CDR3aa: CASSQRGAYF
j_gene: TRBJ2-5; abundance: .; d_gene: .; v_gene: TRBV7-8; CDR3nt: TGTGCCAGCAGCTTAGGCAGGGTGGGGACCCAGTACTTC; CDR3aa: CASSLGRVGTQYF
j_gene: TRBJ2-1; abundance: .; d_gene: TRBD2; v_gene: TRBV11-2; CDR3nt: TGTGCCAGCAGCCCAGAGGGACTAGTCTATGGTGAGCAGTTCTTC; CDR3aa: CASSPEGLVYGEQFF
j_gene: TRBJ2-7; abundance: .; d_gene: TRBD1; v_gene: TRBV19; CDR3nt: TGTGCCAGTAGCAATCTTCCGGGACAGGGGCGCGCCTACGAGCAGTACTTC; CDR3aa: CASSNLPGQGRAYEQYF
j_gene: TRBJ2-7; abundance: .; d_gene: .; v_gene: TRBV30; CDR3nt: TGTGCCTGGGGCTTGAGGGCAAGATACGAGCAGTACTTC; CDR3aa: CAWGLRARYEQYF
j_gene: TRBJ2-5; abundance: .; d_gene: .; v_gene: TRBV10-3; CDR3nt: TGTGCCATCAGTGGTTTGACAGGTGAAGAGACCCAGTACTTC; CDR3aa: CAISGLTGEETQYF
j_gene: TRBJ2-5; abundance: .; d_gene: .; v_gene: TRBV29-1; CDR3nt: TGCAGCGTTATGCAGGGACAAGAGACCCAGTACTTC; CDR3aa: CSVMQGQETQYF
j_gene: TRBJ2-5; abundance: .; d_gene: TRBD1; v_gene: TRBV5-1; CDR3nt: TGCGCCAGCAGCTTGGGGGGGACAGGGCAAGAGACCCAGTACTTC; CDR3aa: CASSLGGTGQETQYF
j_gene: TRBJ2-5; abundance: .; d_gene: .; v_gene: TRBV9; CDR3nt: TGTGCCAGCAGCGTAGGCCAGCAAGAGACCCAGTACTTC; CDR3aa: CASSVGQQETQYF
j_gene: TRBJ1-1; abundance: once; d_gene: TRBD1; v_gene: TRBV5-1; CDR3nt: TGCGCCAGCAGCATAGGACAGGGGGCGCGAACTGAAGCTTTCTTT; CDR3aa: CASSIGQGARTEAFF
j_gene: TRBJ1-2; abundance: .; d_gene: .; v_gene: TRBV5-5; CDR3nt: TGTGCCAGCACCGGCGGGGGTGCGAGCTATGGCTACACCTTC; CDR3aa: CASTGGGASYGYTF
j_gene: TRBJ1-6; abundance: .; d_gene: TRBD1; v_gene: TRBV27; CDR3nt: TGTGCCAGCAGGACGGACAGGGCGGATAATTCACCCCTCCACTTT; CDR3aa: CASRTDRADNSPLHF
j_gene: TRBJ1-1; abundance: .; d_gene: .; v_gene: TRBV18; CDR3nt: TGTGCCAGCTTACCGGGGGGGGGATCAGAGGCTTTCTTT; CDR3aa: CASLPGGGSEAFF
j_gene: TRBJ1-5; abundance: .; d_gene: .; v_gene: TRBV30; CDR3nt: TGTGCCTGGAGCGCTTATGGGGGCGGTCAGCCCCAGCATTTT; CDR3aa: CAWSAYGGGQPQHF
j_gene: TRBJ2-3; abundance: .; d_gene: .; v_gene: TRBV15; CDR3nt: TGTGCCACCAGCAGAGATCTGGCGGGGGCCACAGATACGCAGTATTTT; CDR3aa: CATSRDLAGATDTQYF
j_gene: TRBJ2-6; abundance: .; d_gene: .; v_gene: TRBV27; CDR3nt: TGTGCCAGCAGTTTATTAGCTGGGGCCAACGTCCTGACTTTC; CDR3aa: CASSLLAGANVLTF
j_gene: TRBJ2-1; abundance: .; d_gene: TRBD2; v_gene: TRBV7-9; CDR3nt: TGTGCCAGCAGCTCCCAGCGGGGAACCCACAATGAGCAGTTCTTC; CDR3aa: CASSSQRGTHNEQFF
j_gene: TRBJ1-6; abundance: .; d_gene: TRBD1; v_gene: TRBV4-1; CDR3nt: TGCGCCAGCAGCCAAACGGGACAGCTTTATTCACCCCTCCACTTT; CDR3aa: CASSQTGQLYSPLHF
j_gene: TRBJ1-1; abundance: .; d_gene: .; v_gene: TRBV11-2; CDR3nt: TGTGCCAGCAGCTTTCTTTTCACTGAAGCTTTCTTT; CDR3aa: CASSFLFTEAFF
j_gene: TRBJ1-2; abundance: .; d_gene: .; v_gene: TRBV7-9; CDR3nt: TGTGCCAGCAGCTCCCTCGTAACAGGTCATGGCTACACCTTC; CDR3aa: CASSSLVTGHGYTF
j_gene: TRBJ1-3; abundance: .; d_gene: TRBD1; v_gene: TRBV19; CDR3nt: TGTGCCAGTAGTACCGGGACAGGGTCCGGAAACACCATATATTTT; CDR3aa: CASSTGTGSGNTIYF
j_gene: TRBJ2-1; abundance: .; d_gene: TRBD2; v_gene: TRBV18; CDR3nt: TGTGCCAGCTCACCGGGCCTAGCGGGGGCCAATGAGCAGTTCTTC; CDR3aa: CASSPGLAGANEQFF
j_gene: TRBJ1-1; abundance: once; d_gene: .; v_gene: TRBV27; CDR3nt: TGTGCCAGTTCTCGCCGCGGACAGACCACTGAAGCTTTCTTT; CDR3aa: CASSRRGQTTEAFF
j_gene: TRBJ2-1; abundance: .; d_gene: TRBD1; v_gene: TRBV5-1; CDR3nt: TGCGCCAGCAGCTTGATTGCGACAGGGGGCAATGAGCAGTTCTTC; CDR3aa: CASSLIATGGNEQFF
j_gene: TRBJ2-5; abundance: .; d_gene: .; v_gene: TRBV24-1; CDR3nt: TGTGCCACCAGTGATCCACGTGGAGGGGAGGAGACCCAGTACTTC; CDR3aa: CATSDPRGGEETQYF
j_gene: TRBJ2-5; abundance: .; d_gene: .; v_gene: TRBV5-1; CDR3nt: TGCGCCAGCAGCTTAAGGGGGATGGGAGAGACCCAGTACTTC; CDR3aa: CASSLRGMGETQYF
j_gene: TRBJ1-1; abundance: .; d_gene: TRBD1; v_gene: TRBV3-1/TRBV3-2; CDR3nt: TGTGCCAGCAGCCAGACAGGGGTGGAAACTGAAGCTTTCTTT; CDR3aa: CASSQTGVETEAFF
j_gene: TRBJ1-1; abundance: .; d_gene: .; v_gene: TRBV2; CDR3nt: TGTGCCAGCAGCCGGGGTGGGATCACTGAAGCTTTCTTT; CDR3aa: CASSRGGITEAFF
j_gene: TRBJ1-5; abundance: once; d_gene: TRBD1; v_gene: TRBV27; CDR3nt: TGTGCCAGCAGTGAGGACAGGGGAAGCAATCAGCCCCAGCATTTT; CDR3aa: CASSEDRGSNQPQHF
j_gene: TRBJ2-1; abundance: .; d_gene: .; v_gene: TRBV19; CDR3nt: TGTGCCAGTAACAATTACCCCCAGGGCAGCAGTGAGCAGTTCTTC; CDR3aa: CASNNYPQGSSEQFF
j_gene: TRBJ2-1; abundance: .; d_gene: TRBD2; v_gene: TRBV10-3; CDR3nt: TGTGCCATCAGTGTGAGCGGGAGGGAGGGTGAGCAGTTCTTC; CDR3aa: CAISVSGREGEQFF
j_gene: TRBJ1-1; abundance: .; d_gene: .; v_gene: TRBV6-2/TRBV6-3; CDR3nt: TGTGCCAGCAGTTTAACGTACAGGAACACTGAAGCTTTCTTT; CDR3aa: CASSLTYRNTEAFF
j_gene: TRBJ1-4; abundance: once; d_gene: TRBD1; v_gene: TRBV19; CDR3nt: TGTGCCAGTAGGGTTACAGGGGTTACTAATGAAAAACTGTTTTTT; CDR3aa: CASRVTGVTNEKLFF
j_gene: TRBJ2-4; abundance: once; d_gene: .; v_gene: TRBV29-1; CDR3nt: TGCAGCGCCCGGCCGGCCACGGACAGGCCGGGAGTCAAAAACATTCAGTACTTC; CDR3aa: CSARPATDRPGVKNIQYF
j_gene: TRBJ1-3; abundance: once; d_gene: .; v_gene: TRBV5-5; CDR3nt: TGTGCCAGCAGCTTCGCAGATTCTTCGGGAAACACCATATATTTT; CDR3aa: CASSFADSSGNTIYF
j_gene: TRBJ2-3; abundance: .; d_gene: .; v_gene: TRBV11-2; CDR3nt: TGTGCCAGCAGCCCCGTCTCTTTGCGAGCAGATACGCAGTATTTT; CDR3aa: CASSPVSLRADTQYF
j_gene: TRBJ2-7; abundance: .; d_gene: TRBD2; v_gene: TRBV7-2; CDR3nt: TGTGCCAGCAGCTCAGGGACTAGCGGCGAGCAGTACTTC; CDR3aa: CASSSGTSGEQYF
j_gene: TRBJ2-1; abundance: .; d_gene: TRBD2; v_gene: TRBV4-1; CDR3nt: TGCGCCAGCAGCCAGCCGGCAGGACTAGCGGGGGATCAGTCCTACAATGAGCAGTTCTTC; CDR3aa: CASSQPAGLAGDQSYNEQFF
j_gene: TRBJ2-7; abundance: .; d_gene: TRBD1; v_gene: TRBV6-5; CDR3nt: TGTGCCAGCAGCTCGACAGGGGACCCTACCTACGAGCAGTACTTC; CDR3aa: CASSSTGDPTYEQYF
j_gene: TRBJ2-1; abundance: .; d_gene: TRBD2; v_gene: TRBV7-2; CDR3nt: TGTGCCAGCAGCTTAGGGGGGGGATCCTACAATGAGCAGTTCTTC; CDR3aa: CASSLGGGSYNEQFF